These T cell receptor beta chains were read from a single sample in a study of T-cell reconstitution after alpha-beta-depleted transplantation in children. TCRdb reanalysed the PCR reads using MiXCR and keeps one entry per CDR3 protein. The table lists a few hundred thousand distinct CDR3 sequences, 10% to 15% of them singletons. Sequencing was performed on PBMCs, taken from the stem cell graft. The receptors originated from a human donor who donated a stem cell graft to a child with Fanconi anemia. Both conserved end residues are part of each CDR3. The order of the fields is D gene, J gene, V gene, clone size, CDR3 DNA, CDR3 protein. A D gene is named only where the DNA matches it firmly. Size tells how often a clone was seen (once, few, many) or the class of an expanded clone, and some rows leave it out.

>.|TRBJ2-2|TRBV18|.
TGTGCCAGCTCACCACCCCGGCAGGGGAGCACCGGGGAGCTGTTTTTT
CASSPPRQGSTGELFF
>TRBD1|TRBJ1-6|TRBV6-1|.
TGTGCCAGCAGACCCCTCTCAGGGGGGAGAGATTCACCCCTCCACTTT
CASRPLSGGRDSPLHF
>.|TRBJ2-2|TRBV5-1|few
TGCGCCAGCAGCTTGGTGGTCTCGAACACCGGGGAGCTGTTTTTT
CASSLVVSNTGELFF
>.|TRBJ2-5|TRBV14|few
TGTGCCAGCAGCCAAGATCGATTTGGGGGCGTAACTTCAAGAGGGGTCCAGTACTTC
CASSQDRFGGVTSRGVQYF
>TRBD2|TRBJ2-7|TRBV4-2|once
TGTGCCAGCAGCCAGCTTGGACTAGAGGGGAACTACGAGCAGTACTTC
CASSQLGLEGNYEQYF
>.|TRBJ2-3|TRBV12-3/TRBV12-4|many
TGTGCCAGCAGTGACCATAAAGGAGCCTTCAGCACAGATACGCAGTATTTT
CASSDHKGAFSTDTQYF
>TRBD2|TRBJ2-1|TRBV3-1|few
TGTGCCAGCAGCCAAGCCCGACTAGCGGGGGACAGATACAATGAGCAGTTCTTC
CASSQARLAGDRYNEQFF
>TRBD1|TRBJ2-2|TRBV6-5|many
TGTGCCAGCAGCAAGGACAGGGGGGAGGCCGGGGAGCTGTTTTTT
CASSKDRGEAGELFF
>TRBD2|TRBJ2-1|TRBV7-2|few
TGTGCCAGCAGCTGGAGCGGGGGGGAGTACAATGAGCAGTTCTTC
CASSWSGGEYNEQFF
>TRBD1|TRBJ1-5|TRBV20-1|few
TGCAGTGCTAGAGATCAAACAGGGGATAATCAGCCCCAGCATTTT
CSARDQTGDNQPQHF
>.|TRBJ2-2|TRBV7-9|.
TGTGCCAGCAGCCAACCGAGGCGCCAGGGCGACACCGGGGAGCTGTTTTTT
CASSQPRRQGDTGELFF
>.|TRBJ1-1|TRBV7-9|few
TGTGCCAGCAACATTAACGGGGCGGAAGCTTTCTTT
CASNINGAEAFF
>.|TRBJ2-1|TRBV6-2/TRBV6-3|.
TGTGCCAGCAGGCCCCTCGGGGCGGCCCAAGGGAATGAGCAGTTCTTC
CASRPLGAAQGNEQFF
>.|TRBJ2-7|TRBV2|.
TGTGCCAGCAGGGCAAGCTCCTACGAGCAGTACTTC
CASRASSYEQYF
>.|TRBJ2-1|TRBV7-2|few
TGTGCCAGCAGCTTCCCCTTTCTAGCCCCTGAGCAGTTCTTC
CASSFPFLAPEQFF
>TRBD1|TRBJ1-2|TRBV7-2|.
TGTGCCAGCAGCCCCCGAGGAGGGGGCATCTATGGCTACACCTTC
CASSPRGGGIYGYTF
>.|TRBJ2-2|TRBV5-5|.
TGTGCCAGCAGCCCTAATGGGGTCACCGGGGAGCTGTTTTTT
CASSPNGVTGELFF
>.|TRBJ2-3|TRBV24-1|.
TGTGCCACCAGTGACGTCGGACAGTCGGATACGCAGTATTTT
CATSDVGQSDTQYF
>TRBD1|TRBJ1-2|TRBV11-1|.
TGTGCCAGCAGTTTCAGTCCGGGACAGGGTCTTGTCAACTATGGCTACACCTTC
CASSFSPGQGLVNYGYTF
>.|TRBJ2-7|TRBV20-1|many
TGCAGTGCTTTACACACAGGCTCCGAGCAGTACTTC
CSALHTGSEQYF
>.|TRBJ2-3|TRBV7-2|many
TGTGCCAGCAGTTTCGATAGGAAAGAAGGAGATACGCAGTATTTT
CASSFDRKEGDTQYF
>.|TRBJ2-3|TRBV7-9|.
TGTGCCAGCAGCTTAGGGTTGGGTAGCGGTCAGTATTTT
CASSLGLGSGQYF
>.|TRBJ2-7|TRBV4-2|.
TGTGCCAGCAGCCAAGGGAGGACGATTGACTACGAGCAGTACTTC
CASSQGRTIDYEQYF
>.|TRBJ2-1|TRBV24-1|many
TGTGCCACCAGTGATACGGGCGTAGACAATGAGCAGTTCTTC
CATSDTGVDNEQFF
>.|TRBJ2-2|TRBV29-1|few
TGCAGCGTTGACCCCGGGACGAACACCGGGGAGCTGTTTTTT
CSVDPGTNTGELFF
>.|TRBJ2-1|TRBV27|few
TGTGCCAGCAGTTTAATCCCCATTAGGGGCAATGAGCAGTTCTTC
CASSLIPIRGNEQFF
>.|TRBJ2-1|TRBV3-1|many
TGTGCCAGCAGCCAAGGAGCTTTCTCCTACAATGAGCAGTTCTTC
CASSQGAFSYNEQFF
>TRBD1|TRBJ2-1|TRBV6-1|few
TGTGCCAGCAGGGACAGGGTGGAGGCCTACAATGAGCAGTTCTTC
CASRDRVEAYNEQFF
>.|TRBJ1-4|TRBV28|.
TGTGCCAGCAGACAGTACGGGCCCCCTAATGAAAAACTGTTTTTT
CASRQYGPPNEKLFF
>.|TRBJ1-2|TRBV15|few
TGTGCCACCAGCGCCCCGGGCCCGAAAACGGATGGCTACACCTTC
CATSAPGPKTDGYTF
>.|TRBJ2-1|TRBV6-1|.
TGTGCCAGCAGTAAATCCGGGCCTCCGCTTTGGAATGAGCAGTTCTTC
CASSKSGPPLWNEQFF
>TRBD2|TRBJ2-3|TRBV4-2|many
TGTGCCAGCAGCCAAGATCAAGCGGGGGTCACAGATACGCAGTATTTT
CASSQDQAGVTDTQYF
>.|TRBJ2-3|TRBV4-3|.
TGCGCCAGCAGCCAAGACCGAGAAGCTAGCACAGATACGCAGTATTTT
CASSQDREASTDTQYF
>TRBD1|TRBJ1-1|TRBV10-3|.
TGTGCCATCAGCGGACAGGGGGCGGGTGAAGCTTTCTTT
CAISGQGAGEAFF
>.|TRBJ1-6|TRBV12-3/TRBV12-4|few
TGTGCCAGCAGTTTATCGGGGGGCTCGCATTCACCCCTCCACTTT
CASSLSGGSHSPLHF
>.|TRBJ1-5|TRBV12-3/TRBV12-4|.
TGTGCCAGCAGTTCTTCTGCGGCCCAGCCCCAGCATTTT
CASSSSAAQPQHF
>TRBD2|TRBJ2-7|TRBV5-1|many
TGCGCCAGCAGCTTGGGACTAGCGGCCCCCTGGCGCTACGAGCAGTACTTC
CASSLGLAAPWRYEQYF
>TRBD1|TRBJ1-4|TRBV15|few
TGTGCCACCAGCAGCCGGGACAGGGTAACTAATGAAAAACTGTTTTTT
CATSSRDRVTNEKLFF
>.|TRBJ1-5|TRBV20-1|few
TGCAGTGCTGCCCACCGACTCGATAGCAATCAGCCCCAGCATTTT
CSAAHRLDSNQPQHF
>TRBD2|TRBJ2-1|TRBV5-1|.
TGCGCCAGCAGCGGTTCTAGCGGGGGGTCCATTAATGAGCAGTTCTTC
CASSGSSGGSINEQFF
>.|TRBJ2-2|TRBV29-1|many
TGCAGCGTTCGACAGGCGCCGAACACCGGGGAGCTGTTTTTT
CSVRQAPNTGELFF
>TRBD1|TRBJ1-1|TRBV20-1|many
TGCAGTGCTAGAGGACAGGGAGAAGCTTTCTTT
CSARGQGEAFF
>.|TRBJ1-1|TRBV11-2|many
TGTGCCAGCAGCCGAACTTCGAACACTGAAGCTTTCTTT
CASSRTSNTEAFF
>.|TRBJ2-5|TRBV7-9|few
TGTGCCAGCAGCCGTATGGGGGCCGAGGGAGAGACCCAGTACTTC
CASSRMGAEGETQYF
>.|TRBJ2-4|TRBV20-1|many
TGCAGTGCCCCCGATGCCAGTGCGACGGCTGTAGCCAAAAACATTCAGTACTTC
CSAPDASATAVAKNIQYF
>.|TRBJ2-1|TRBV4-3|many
TGCGCCAGCAGCCAAGGCAGGGGCTACAATGAGCAGTTCTTC
CASSQGRGYNEQFF
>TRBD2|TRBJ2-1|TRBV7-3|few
TGTGCCAGCAGCGCGACTAGCGGGGGGGCCCAGGAGCAGTTCTTC
CASSATSGGAQEQFF